The 32 T cell receptor beta chains presented below share a single source sample, sequenced in a study of T cell responses to AZD1222 COVID-19 vaccine. Sequencing was performed with immunoSEQ multiplex PCR; in TCRdb, only in-frame clones are kept and a portion is missing. The top ten hold 6.9% of the sample, which has about 170,000 clones, approximately 90% seen once. The sample was peripheral blood, taken on day 0 of AZD1222 vaccination. These receptors all come from an adult in good health.

This clone was counted between two and nine times. This rearrangement joins TRBV3-1 (or the pseudogene TRBV3-2) to TRBJ1-1; D unresolved. CDR1 and CDR2 from the germline V gene are LGHDT and YNNKEL (reference sequence). The V gene lost 4 bases and the J gene lost 1 base, with 13 bases spanning the gap. CDR3 length: 15 residues. CDR3 sequence: CASSPHRDKNTEAFF. The DNA for the CDR3 is TGTGCCAGCAGCCCCCACCGGGATAAGAACACTGAAGCTTTCTTT.

The V gene is TRBV25-1, the J gene TRBJ1-5, with 9 bases aligning to TRBD1. CDR1 MGHDK and CDR2 SYGVNS come from the germline V gene. V lost 8 bases to trimming and J lost 6 bases; unmatched junction nucleotides: 5. This CDR3 comprises 13 residues. The CDR3: CASAGTGSQPQHF. The CDR3 DNA reads as TGTGCCAGCGCAGGGACAGGGAGTCAGCCCCAGCATTTT.

The chain uses TRBV12-3 or TRBV12-4 and TRBJ2-2; no clear D. With 6 bases removed from V and 11 bases from J, the gap between germline ends came to 7 bases. CDR3 size: 10 residues. CDR3 protein: CASSSSELFF. The CDR3 bases are TGTGCCAGCAGCTCGTCAGAGCTGTTTTTT.

V and J are TRBV13 and TRBJ1-1; 7 nucleotides agree with TRBD1. CDR1 PRHDT and CDR2 FYEKMQ come from the germline V gene (reference sequence). V dropped 5 bases and J dropped 9; count of bases not matched to a gene: 12. The CDR3 has 14 amino acids. The CDR3: CASSPRTGWGKAFF. CDR3 nucleotides: TGTGCCAGCAGCCCCCGGACAGGCTGGGGGAAAGCTTTCTTT. Full variable domain (missing parts from reference TRBV13 and TRBJ1-1): AAGVIQSPRHLIKEKRETATLKCYPIPRHDTVYWYQQGPGQDPQFLISFYEKMQSDKGSIPDRFSAQQFSDYHSELNMSSLELGDSALYFCASSPRTGWGKAFFGQGTRLTVV.

CDR3 bases: TGCAGCGTTGAAGGACAGAGCCCTGGCTACACCTTC. As protein: CSVEGQSPGYTF. The V and J genes are TRBV29-1 and TRBJ1-2, with D maybe TRBD1 (5 bases). The CDR3 extends over 12 amino acids. Trimming left V 1 base short and J 7 bases short, with 10 bases between. Germline values: CDR1 SQVTM, CDR2 ANQGSEA.

The gene calls are TRBV19 and TRBJ2-7; TRBD1 matches at 8 bases. Germline V gene data show CDR1 as LNHDA and CDR2 as SQIVND (reference sequence). Germline trimming cut 6 bases from V and 3 bases from J; bases unmatched to any gene: 10. The CDR3 contains 15 residues. CDR3 amino acids: CASSPNGQGVYEQYV. Written as DNA, the CDR3 is TGTGCCAGTAGCCCCAACGGACAGGGTGTCTACGAGCAGTACGTC.

This chain's CDR3 is CATSDPGSGNTEAFF. The CDR3 DNA is TGTGCCACCAGTGATCCAGGGTCTGGGAACACTGAAGCTTTCTTT. V and J are TRBV24-1 and TRBJ1-1; D is possibly TRBD1 (5 bases). Per the germline V gene, CDR1 is KGHDR and CDR2 is SFDVKD. Between the trimmed V and J ends, which lost 3 bases and 1 base, there was a span of 11 bases. This CDR3 contains 15 residues.

The chain joins TRBV7-2 to TRBJ2-7; D is ambiguous. The length of the CDR3 is 14 residues. Germline V gene lookup returns CDR1 SGHTA and CDR2 FQGNSA. Trimming pared 1 base from V and 3 bases from J, leaving 10 bases between. The CDR3 nucleotides read TGTGCCAGCAGCTTAGATCCCCTGTACTACGAGCAGTACTTC. It encodes CASSLDPLYYEQYF.

In DNA form, the CDR3 reads TGCGCCAGCAGCGGAGGGACTAGCGGCGCAGATACGCAGTATTTT. This gives the protein CASSGGTSGADTQYF. J is TRBJ2-3 and V is TRBV5-1, with TRBD2 matching over 11 bases. CDR3 length equals 15 residues. In germline, CDR1 is SGHRS, CDR2 YFSETQ. The ends lost 4 bases at V and 4 bases at J; junction bases unmatched: 5. Based on the CDR3 plus reference TRBV5-1 and TRBJ2-3, the full variable domain is KAGVTQTPRYLIKTRGQQVTLSCSPISGHRSVSWYQQTPGQGLQFLFEYFSETQRNKGNFPGRFSGRQFSNSRSEMNVSTLELGDSALYLCASSGGTSGADTQYFGPGTRLTVL.

The V gene is TRBV5-1, the J gene TRBJ2-7, with 13 bases fitting TRBD2. Germline loops: CDR1 SGHRS, CDR2 YFSETQ. The CDR3 is made up of 16 amino acids. The junction had 5 bases not matched to a gene; V was cut back by 2 bases and J by 3 bases. CDR3 bases: TGCGCCAGCAGCTTCGGACTAGCGGGGGAGTACTACGAGCAGTACTTC. Translated, it gives CASSFGLAGEYYEQYF.

This clone was recorded only once. The chain recombines TRBV5-5 with TRBJ1-5, with D uncertain. CDR3 length equals 15 residues. V lost 0 bases, J lost 0 bases, and 7 bases lay in between. Germline loops: CDR1 SGHKS, CDR2 YYEKEE (reference sequence). Here the CDR3 reads CASSLGWGSNQPQHF. The CDR3 DNA reads TGTGCCAGCAGCTTGGGTTGGGGTAGCAATCAGCCCCAGCATTTT.

The CDR3 here is CASSFGTRSYNEQFF. CDR3 in DNA: TGTGCCAGCAGTTTTGGGACTAGGAGCTACAATGAGCAGTTCTTC. This chain joins TRBV27 and TRBJ2-1, with 8 bases identical to TRBD2. V shed 3 bases and J 3 bases; nucleotides not matched to a gene: 4. Germline-derived CDR1 and CDR2 are MNHEY and SMNVEV (reference sequence). CDR3 length equals 15 residues.

The chain joins TRBV19 to TRBJ1-1, with 7 positions matching TRBD1. This CDR3 has 15 amino acids. V shed 6 bases, J shed 1 base, and the junction held 8 bases outside the gene matches. Germline CDR1 reads LNHDA; CDR2 reads SQIVND (reference sequence). CDR3 DNA: TGTGCCAGTAGGATCCCCGGGACAGCGAACACTGAAGCTTTCTTT. This sequence encodes CASRIPGTANTEAFF. The full variable domain, completed using reference TRBV19 and TRBJ1-1, is DGGITQSPKYLFRKEGQNVTLSCEQNLNHDAMYWYRQDPGQGLRLIYYSQIVNDFQKGDIAEGYSVSREKKESFPLTVTSAQKNPTAFYLCASRIPGTANTEAFFGQGTRLTVV.

The CDR3 DNA reads as TGTGCCAGCAGTTCCCCGGACAGGGTACCTACCCCCTACGAGCAGTACTTC. Protein: CASSSPDRVPTPYEQYF. The chain links TRBV28 to TRBJ2-7; 8 nucleotides match TRBD1. This CDR3 has 17 residues. CDR1 is MDHEN, CDR2 SYDVKM, per germline. V was clipped by 4 bases and J by 2 bases; unmatched bases: 13. The full variable domain, rest sourced from reference TRBV28 and TRBJ2-7, is DVKVTQSSRYLVKRTGEKVFLECVQDMDHENMFWYRQDPGLGLRLIYFSYDVKMKEKGDIPEGYSVSREKKERFSLILESASTNQTSMYLCASSSPDRVPTPYEQYFGPGTRLTVT.

This chain joins TRBV3-1 (or the pseudogene TRBV3-2) and TRBJ2-3, with D possibly called TRBD1 or TRBD2 (5 bases each). The CDR3 consists of 14 residues. CDR1 and CDR2 (germline): LGHDT, YNNKEL (reference sequence). Deletions cut 4 bases from V and 2 bases from J, with 10 bases between. The CDR3 nucleotides read TGTGCCAGCAGCCGGGGGAGATACACAGATACGCAGTATTTT. Encoded protein: CASSRGRYTDTQYF.

The chain couples TRBV5-8 to TRBJ2-1, with TRBD1 identical over 9 bases. Germline CDR1 and CDR2: SGHTS and YDEGEE. The CDR3 consists of 16 residues. J was trimmed by 3 bases and V by 4 bases; bases with no gene match: 8. CDR3 loop: CASSTRQGGVYNEQFF. DNA of the CDR3: TGTGCCAGCAGCACAAGACAGGGGGGTGTCTACAATGAGCAGTTCTTC.

The V gene is TRBV5-6, the J gene TRBJ2-7; a weak D match, TRBD1 (5 bases). Germline V CDR1 and CDR2: SGHDT, YYEEEE. Trimming removed 0 bases from V and 4 bases from J, with 8 bases in between. The length of the CDR3 is 13 residues. CDR3 sequence: CASSLGQSYEQYV. DNA for the CDR3: TGTGCCAGCAGCTTGGGACAGTCGTACGAGCAGTACGTC.

The V and J genes are TRBV12-3 or TRBV12-4 and TRBJ1-2, with D unresolved. There are 13 residues in the CDR3. V dropped 2 bases and J dropped 0 bases, with 4 bases sitting between them. The CDR3 DNA reads as TGTGCCAGCAGTTTAAAGGCTAACTATGGCTACACCTTC. This codes for CASSLKANYGYTF.

The sample holds one count of this clone. The rearrangement joins TRBV19 to TRBJ2-4; D is uncertain. CDR1 LNHDA and CDR2 SQIVND come from the germline V gene (reference sequence). V was clipped by 1 base and J by 8 bases, with 18 bases between them. This CDR3 is built from 16 residues. For the CDR3, the DNA is TGTGCCAGTAGTATAGGCACGGCCAGCCCGGGTGACATTCAGTACTTC. Translation gives CASSIGTASPGDIQYF. Filled out from reference TRBV19 and TRBJ2-4, the complete variable domain reads DGGITQSPKYLFRKEGQNVTLSCEQNLNHDAMYWYRQDPGQGLRLIYYSQIVNDFQKGDIAEGYSVSREKKESFPLTVTSAQKNPTAFYLCASSIGTASPGDIQYFGAGTRLSVL.

The rearrangement joins TRBV29-1 to TRBJ1-2; D gene ambiguous. The CDR3 extends over 13 amino acids. Trimming took off 0 bases at V and 8 bases at J, with 13 bases between the two ends. Germline CDR1 and CDR2: SQVTM and ANQGSEA. The CDR3 region has the DNA TGCAGCGTTGAAGATCCCCGGGATCAGGGCTACACCTTC. Protein: CSVEDPRDQGYTF.

This rearrangement joins TRBV19 to TRBJ1-2; a possible D gene is TRBD1 (5 bases). Germline V gene sequence: CDR1 LNHDA, CDR2 SQIVND (reference sequence). V lost 7 bases, J lost 4 bases, and 7 bases lay in between. The CDR3 consists of 11 residues. The CDR3 region has the DNA TGTGCCAGTAACACAGGCTATGGCTACACCTTC. Translated: CASNTGYGYTF.

The V gene is TRBV6-5, the J gene TRBJ1-1, with a weak D call TRBD1 (5 bases). Germline values: CDR1 MNHEY, CDR2 SVGAGI. V was trimmed by 1 base and J by 11 bases, leaving 14 bases between them. The CDR3 loop spans 13 amino acids. The CDR3 region is CASSYFLGTGAFF. In nucleotides, the CDR3 is TGTGCCAGCAGTTACTTCCTTGGGACCGGGGCTTTCTTT.

This clone was detected once. The chain couples TRBV15 to TRBJ2-7; the D is unclear. The CDR3 length is 14 residues. V shed 3 bases and J shed 0 bases, with 9 bases lying between them. Germline CDR1 reads LNHNV; CDR2 reads YYDKDF (reference sequence). The CDR3 coding sequence is TGTGCCACCAGCAGGTCCGTTAGCTCCTACGAGCAGTACTTC. Its protein is CATSRSVSSYEQYF.

This chain joins TRBV6-5 and TRBJ1-2; TRBD1 is a possible D gene (5 bases). V was clipped by 6 bases and J by 4 bases, with 15 bases between them. CDR1 and CDR2 (germline): MNHEY, SVGAGI. This CDR3 contains 14 residues. The CDR3 DNA reads as TGTGCCAGCAGCCAGGGCTCCCTCCTCTATGGCTACACCTTC. This sequence encodes CASSQGSLLYGYTF.

This clone came up once. The gene calls are TRBV27 and TRBJ1-6; 8 positions match TRBD1. The V gene end was trimmed by 7 bases and the J gene end by 9 bases; junction bases not matched to a gene: 11. The CDR3 extends over 15 amino acids. Germline V CDR1 and CDR2: MNHEY, SMNVEV (reference sequence). CDR3 region: CASNLQGARGSPLHF. Written as DNA, the CDR3 is TGTGCCAGCAACCTCCAGGGGGCGCGGGGTTCACCCCTCCACTTT.

In its sample, this clone was seen once. The V and J genes are TRBV19 and TRBJ1-2; TRBD1 matches at 7 bases. This CDR3 is 15 amino acids long. J lost 3 bases, V lost 1 base, and 5 bases had no gene match. Germline CDR1 is LNHDA and CDR2 is SQIVND (reference sequence). CDR3 sequence (DNA): TGTGCCAGTAGTATAGCCCCCACAGGGGACTATGGCTACACCTTC. Translated, it gives CASSIAPTGDYGYTF.

The chain carries TRBV7-9 and TRBJ2-6, with 9 bases that match TRBD1. The CDR3 extends over 17 amino acids. The germline gives CDR1 SEHNR, CDR2 FQNEAQ (reference sequence). V lost 5 bases and J lost 3; bases outside the gene matches: 8. In nucleotides, the CDR3 is TGTGCCAGCAGCCAACCGGGACAGGGCAGTGGGGCCAACGTCCTGACTTTC. Amino acids: CASSQPGQGSGANVLTF.

The chain links TRBV21-1 to TRBJ1-5; the table's D call TRBD1 went unverified against the DNA. TRBV21-1 is assigned pseudogene status. The CDR3 covers 16 residues. The CDR3 here is CASSKSKGTSNQPQHF. DNA of the CDR3: TGTGCCAGCAGCAAATCGAAGGGGACAAGCAATCAGCCCCAGCATTTT.

This chain joins TRBV5-5 and TRBJ2-2; no definite D call. This CDR3 comprises 13 residues. Germline V gene lookup returns CDR1 SGHKS and CDR2 YYEKEE (reference sequence). V lost 0 bases, J lost 9 bases, and 9 bases lay in between. The CDR3 bases are TGTGCCAGCAGCTTGGCCCGAGGATGGGAGCTGTTTTTT. Translation: CASSLARGWELFF. Full variable domain (rest looked up from reference TRBV5-5 and TRBJ2-2): DAGVTQSPTHLIKTRGQQVTLRCSPISGHKSVSWYQQVLGQGPQFIFQYYEKEERGRGNFPDRFSARQFPNYSSELNVNALLLGDSALYLCASSLARGWELFFGEGSRLTVL.

The chain has TRBV10-2 and TRBJ1-1, with a weak D call TRBD1 (6 bases). CDR1 and CDR2 (germline): WSHSY, SAAADI. This CDR3 has 18 residues. V was pared by 3 bases and J by 0 bases, with 20 bases between. The DNA of the CDR3 is TGCGCCAGCAGTGAACTCTACAGGGAAGGGGTAATGAACACTGAAGCTTTCTTT. Amino acid sequence: CASSELYREGVMNTEAFF.

This chain joins TRBV15 and TRBJ2-7; D gene uncertain. CDR3 size: 14 residues. V lost 0 bases to trimming and J lost 2 bases, with 8 bases between them. Per the germline V gene, CDR1 is LNHNV and CDR2 is YYDKDF (reference sequence). DNA of the CDR3: TGTGCCACCAGCAGAGATCGTGGACCCTACGAGCAGTACTTC. Translating it yields CATSRDRGPYEQYF. Variable domain in full (rest from reference TRBV15 and TRBJ2-7): DAMVIQNPRYQVTQFGKPVTLSCSQTLNHNVMYWYQQKSSQAPKLLFHYYDKDFNNEADTPDNFQSRRPNTSFCFLDIRSPGLGDTAMYLCATSRDRGPYEQYFGPGTRLTVT.

The genes are TRBV6-2 or TRBV6-3 and TRBJ2-7; D gene uncertain. This CDR3 is 13 amino acids long. The V gene lost 0 bases and the J gene lost 9 bases, with 12 bases spanning the gap. CDR1 MNHEY and CDR2 SVGEGT come from the germline V gene. CDR3 region: CASSYSMGMGQYF. As DNA, the CDR3 is TGTGCCAGCAGTTACTCGATGGGGATGGGGCAGTACTTC.